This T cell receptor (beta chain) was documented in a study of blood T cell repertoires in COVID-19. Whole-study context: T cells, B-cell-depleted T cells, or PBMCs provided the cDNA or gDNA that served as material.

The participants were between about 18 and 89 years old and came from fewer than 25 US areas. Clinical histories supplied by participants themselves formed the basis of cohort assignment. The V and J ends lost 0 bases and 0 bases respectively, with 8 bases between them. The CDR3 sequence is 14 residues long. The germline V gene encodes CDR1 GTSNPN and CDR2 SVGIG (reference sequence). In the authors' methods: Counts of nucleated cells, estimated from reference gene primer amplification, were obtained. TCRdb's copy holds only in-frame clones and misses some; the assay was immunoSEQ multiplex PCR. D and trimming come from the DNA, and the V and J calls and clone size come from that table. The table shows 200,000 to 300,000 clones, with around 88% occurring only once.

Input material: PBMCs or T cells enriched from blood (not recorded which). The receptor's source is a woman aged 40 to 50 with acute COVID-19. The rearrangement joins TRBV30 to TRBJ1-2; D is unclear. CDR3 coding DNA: TGTGCCTGGAGTGTACGGGGAGCTAACTATGGCTACACCTTC. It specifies CAWSVRGANYGYTF.